This T cell receptor beta chain was sequenced during a study of cytomegalovirus exposure and HLA in healthy donors. General observations from the study: A later analysis reported that several of the most significant clusters appeared to be linked to common viral pathogens, among them Epstein-Barr virus. In a later analysis, a missense DCLRE1C variant was linked to TCR beta V- and J-gene trimming.

Of note for this clone: Antigen: not known.

Per the germline V gene, CDR1 is MDHEN and CDR2 is SYDVKM. The CDR3 covers 15 residues. Trimming shortened V by 3 bases and J by 4 bases, and 15 bases separated the two germline ends. PCR amplification relied on 60 Vbeta primers (plus 13 Jbeta primers). The protocol was immunoSEQ multiplex PCR, while the TCRdb copy is restricted to in-frame clones and leaves out a portion. The sample consists of about 120,000 clones, 65% to 80% of them appearing once. J is TRBJ1-1 and V is TRBV28, with a possible D match to TRBD1 (5 bases). The clonotype comes from a woman aged 40 to 50 in good health and CMV-seropositive. The sample consisted of PBMCs. CDR3: CASSLTGPEGTEAFF. CDR3 coding DNA: TGTGCCAGCAGTTTGACGGGACCGGAGGGCACTGAAGCTTTCTTT.